This T cell receptor (beta chain) came from a study of T cell responses to AZD1222 COVID-19 vaccine. Study-wide findings and caveats: Repertoires were obtained only post-peak T cell response. Reportedly, nearly half the spike-specific TCRs target unmutated variant regions. Among vaccine-associated CD4 TCRs, coverage spanned spike, with dominance at 160-218 and 743-854.

As regards this clone: Its specificity is not known.

The repertoire was sequenced with immunoSEQ multiplex PCR; TCRdb's copy has only in-frame clones and lacks some. This table holds 150,000 to 200,000 clones, around 92% found once. Trimming took off 1 base at V and 5 bases at J, with 12 bases between the two ends. Germline V CDR1 and CDR2: MGHRA, YSYEKL. The length of the CDR3 is 16 residues. The receptor was derived from an adult in good health. The rearrangement joins TRBV4-1 to TRBJ1-6; unclear D gene. Sequencing was performed on peripheral blood, taken on day 0 of AZD1222 vaccination. The CDR3 region has the DNA TGCGCCAGCAGCCAAGGGCCGCGCTCACATAATTCACCCCTCCACTTT. Amino acid sequence: CASSQGPRSHNSPLHF.